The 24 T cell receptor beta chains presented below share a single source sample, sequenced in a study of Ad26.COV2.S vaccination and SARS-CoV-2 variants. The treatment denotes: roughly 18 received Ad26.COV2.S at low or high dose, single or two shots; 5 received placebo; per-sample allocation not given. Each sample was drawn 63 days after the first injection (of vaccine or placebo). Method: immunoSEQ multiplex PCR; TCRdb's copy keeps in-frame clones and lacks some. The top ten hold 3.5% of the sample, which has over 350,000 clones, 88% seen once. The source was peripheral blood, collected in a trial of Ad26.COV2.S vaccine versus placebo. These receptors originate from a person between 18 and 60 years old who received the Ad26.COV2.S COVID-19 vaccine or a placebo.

The CDR3 here is CASSVEQMNTEAFF. DNA of the CDR3: TGTGCCAGCAGCGTAGAACAGATGAACACTGAAGCTTTCTTT. The V and J genes are TRBV9 and TRBJ1-1; D is unresolved. Germline CDR1 SGDLS, CDR2 YYNGEE. Deletions cut 0 bases from V and 0 bases from J, with 6 bases between. There are 14 residues in the CDR3.

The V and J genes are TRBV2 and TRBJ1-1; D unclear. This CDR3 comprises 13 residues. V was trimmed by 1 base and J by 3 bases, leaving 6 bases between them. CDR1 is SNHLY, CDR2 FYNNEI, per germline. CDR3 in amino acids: CASSEGSDTEAFF. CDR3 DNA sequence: TGTGCCAGCAGTGAAGGGTCCGACACTGAAGCTTTCTTT. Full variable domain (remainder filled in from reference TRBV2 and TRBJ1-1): EPEVTQTPSHQVTQMGQEVILRCVPISNHLYFYWYRQILGQKVEFLVSFYNNEISEKSEIFDDQFSVERPDGSNFTLKIRSTKLEDSAMYFCASSEGSDTEAFFGQGTRLTVV.

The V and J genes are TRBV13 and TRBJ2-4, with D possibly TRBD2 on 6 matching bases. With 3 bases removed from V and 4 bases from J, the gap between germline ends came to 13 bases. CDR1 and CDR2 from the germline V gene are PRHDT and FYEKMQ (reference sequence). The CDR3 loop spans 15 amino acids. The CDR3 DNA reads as TGTGCCAGCAGCTTGAGACTAGGAAGGAAAAACATTCAGTACTTC. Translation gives CASSLRLGRKNIQYF.

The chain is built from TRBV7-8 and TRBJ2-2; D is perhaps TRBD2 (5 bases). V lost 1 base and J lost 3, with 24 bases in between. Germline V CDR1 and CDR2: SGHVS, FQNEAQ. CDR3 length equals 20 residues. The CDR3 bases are TGTGCCAGCAGCTTAGTCGGGGTGGGCAGCACCATGATGGACACCGGGGAGCTGTTTTTT. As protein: CASSLVGVGSTMMDTGELFF. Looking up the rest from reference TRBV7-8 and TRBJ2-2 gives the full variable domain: GAGVSQSPRYKVAKRGQDVALRCDPISGHVSLFWYQQALGQGPEFLTYFQNEAQLDKSGLPSDRFFAERPEGSVSTLKIQRTQQEDSAVYLCASSLVGVGSTMMDTGELFFGEGSRLTVL.

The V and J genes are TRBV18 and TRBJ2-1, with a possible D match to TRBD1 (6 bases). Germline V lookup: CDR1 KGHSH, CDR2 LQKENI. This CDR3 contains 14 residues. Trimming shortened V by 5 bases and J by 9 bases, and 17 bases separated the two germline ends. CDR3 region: CASSYLAGAREQFF. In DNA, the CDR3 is TGTGCCAGCTCATACCTCGCAGGGGCCCGTGAGCAGTTCTTC.

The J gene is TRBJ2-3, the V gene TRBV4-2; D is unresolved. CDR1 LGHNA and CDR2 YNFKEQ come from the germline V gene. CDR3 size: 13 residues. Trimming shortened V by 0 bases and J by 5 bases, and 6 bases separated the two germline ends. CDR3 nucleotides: TGTGCCAGCAGCCAAGAGGAAGGAGATACGCAGTATTTT. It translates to CASSQEEGDTQYF.

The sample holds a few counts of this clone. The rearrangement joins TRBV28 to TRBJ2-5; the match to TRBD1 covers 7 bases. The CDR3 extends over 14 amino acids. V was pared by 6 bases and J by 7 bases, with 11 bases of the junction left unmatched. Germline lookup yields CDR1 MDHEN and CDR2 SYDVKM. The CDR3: CASSLDQGVGTQYF. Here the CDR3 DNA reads TGTGCCAGCAGCTTGGACCAGGGGGTAGGGACCCAGTACTTC.

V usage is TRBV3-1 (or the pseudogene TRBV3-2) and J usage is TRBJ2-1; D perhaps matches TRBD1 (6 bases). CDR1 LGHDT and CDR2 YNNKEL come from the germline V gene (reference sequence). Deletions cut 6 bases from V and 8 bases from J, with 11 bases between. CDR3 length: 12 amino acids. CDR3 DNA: TGTGCCAGCAGTGGGACAATAGATGAGCAGTTCTTC. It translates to CASSGTIDEQFF.

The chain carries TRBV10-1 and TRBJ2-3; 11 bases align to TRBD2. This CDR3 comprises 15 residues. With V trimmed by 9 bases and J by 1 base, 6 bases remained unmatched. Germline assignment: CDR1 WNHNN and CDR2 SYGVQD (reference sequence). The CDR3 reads CASSLSGGGTDTQYF. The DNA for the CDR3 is TGCGCCAGTTCACTTAGCGGGGGGGGCACAGATACGCAGTATTTT.

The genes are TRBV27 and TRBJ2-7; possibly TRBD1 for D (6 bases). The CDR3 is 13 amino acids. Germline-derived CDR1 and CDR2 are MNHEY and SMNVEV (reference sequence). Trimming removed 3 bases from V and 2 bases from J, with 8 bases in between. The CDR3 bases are TGTGCCAGCAGTTTGGACAGTACCTACGAGCAGTACTTC. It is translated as CASSLDSTYEQYF.

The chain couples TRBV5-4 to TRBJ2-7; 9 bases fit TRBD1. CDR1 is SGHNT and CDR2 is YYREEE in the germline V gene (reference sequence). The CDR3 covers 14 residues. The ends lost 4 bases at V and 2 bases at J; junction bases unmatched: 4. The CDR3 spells CASSRTGVPYEQYF. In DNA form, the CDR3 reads TGTGCCAGCAGCCGGACAGGGGTTCCCTACGAGCAGTACTTC.

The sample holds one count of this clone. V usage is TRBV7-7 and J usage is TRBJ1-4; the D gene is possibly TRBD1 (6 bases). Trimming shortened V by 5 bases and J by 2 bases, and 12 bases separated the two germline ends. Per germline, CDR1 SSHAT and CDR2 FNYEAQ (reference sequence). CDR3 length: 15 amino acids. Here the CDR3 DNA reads TGTGCCAGCAGCCCTCGGGACAACACTAATGAAAAACTGTTTTTT. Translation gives CASSPRDNTNEKLFF.

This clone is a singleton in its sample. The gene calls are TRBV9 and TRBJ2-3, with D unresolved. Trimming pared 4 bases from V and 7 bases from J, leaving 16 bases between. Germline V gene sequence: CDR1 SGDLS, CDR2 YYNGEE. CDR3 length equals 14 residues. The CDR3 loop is CASSLIPKDYTQYF. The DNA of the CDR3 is TGTGCCAGCAGCTTAATCCCCAAAGACTATACGCAGTATTTT. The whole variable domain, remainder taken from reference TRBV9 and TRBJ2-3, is DSGVTQTPKHLITATGQRVTLRCSPRSGDLSVYWYQQSLDQGLQFLIQYYNGEERAKGNILERFSAQQFPDLHSELNLSSLELGDSALYFCASSLIPKDYTQYFGPGTRLTVL.

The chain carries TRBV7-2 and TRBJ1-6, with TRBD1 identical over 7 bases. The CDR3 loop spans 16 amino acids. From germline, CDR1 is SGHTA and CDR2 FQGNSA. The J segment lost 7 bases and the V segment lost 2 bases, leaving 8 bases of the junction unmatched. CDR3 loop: CASSLTGDSRNSPLHF. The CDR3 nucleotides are TGTGCCAGCAGCTTAACCGGGGACAGCAGAAATTCACCCCTCCACTTT.

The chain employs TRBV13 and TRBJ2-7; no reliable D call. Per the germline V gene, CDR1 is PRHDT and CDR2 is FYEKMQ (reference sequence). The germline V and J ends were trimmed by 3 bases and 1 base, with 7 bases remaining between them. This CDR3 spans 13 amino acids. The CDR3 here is CASSLPHSYEQYF. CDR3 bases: TGTGCCAGCAGCTTGCCCCATTCCTACGAGCAGTACTTC.

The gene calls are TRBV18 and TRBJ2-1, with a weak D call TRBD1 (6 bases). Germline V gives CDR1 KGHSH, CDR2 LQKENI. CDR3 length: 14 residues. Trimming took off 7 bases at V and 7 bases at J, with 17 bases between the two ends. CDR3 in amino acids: CASCSGTRGNEQFF. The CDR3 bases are TGTGCCAGCTGCTCCGGGACCAGGGGAAATGAGCAGTTCTTC.

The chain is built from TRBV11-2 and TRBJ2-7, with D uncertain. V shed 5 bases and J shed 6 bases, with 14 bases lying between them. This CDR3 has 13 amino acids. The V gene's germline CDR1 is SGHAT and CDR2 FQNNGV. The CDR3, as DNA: TGTGCCAGCAGCGCTTGGGAAGTAATCGAGCAGTACTTC. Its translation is CASSAWEVIEQYF.

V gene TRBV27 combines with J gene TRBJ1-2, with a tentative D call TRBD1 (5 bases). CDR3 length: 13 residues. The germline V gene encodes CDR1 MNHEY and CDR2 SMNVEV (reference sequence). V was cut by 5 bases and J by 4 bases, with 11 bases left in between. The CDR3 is CASSVWGGYGYTF. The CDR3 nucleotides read TGTGCCAGCAGTGTATGGGGCGGCTATGGCTACACCTTC.

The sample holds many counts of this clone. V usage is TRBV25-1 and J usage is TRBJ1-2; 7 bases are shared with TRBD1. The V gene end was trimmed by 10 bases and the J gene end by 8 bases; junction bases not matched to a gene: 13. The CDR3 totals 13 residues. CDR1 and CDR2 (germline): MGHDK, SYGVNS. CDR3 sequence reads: CATYRQGPVGYTF. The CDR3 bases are TGTGCCACCTATCGACAGGGCCCCGTAGGCTACACCTTC.

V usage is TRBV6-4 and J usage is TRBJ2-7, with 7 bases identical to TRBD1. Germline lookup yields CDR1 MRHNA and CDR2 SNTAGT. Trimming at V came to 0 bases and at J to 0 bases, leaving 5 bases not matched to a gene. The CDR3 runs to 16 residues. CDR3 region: CASSDSRQGLSYEQYF. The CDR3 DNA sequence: TGTGCCAGCAGTGACTCTAGACAGGGCCTCTCCTACGAGCAGTACTTC.

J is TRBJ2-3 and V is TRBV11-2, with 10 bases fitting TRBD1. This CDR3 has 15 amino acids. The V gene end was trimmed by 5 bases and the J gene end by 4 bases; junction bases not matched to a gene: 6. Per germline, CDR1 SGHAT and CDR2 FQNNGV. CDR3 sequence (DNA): TGTGCCAGCAGCGAGACAGGGGGCCGCGCAGATACGCAGTATTTT. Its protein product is CASSETGGRADTQYF.

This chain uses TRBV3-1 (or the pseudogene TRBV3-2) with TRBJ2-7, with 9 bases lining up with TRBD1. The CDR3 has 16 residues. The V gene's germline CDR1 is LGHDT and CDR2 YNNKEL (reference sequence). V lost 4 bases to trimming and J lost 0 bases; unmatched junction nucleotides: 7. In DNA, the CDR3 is TGTGCCAGCAGCCCAGGACAGGGGATTCGCTCCTACGAGCAGTACTTC. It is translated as CASSPGQGIRSYEQYF.

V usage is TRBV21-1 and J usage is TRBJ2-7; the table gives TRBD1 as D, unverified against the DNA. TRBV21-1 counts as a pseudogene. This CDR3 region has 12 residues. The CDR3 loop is CASSKTRSEQYF. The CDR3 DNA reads TGTGCCAGCAGCAAAACCAGATCCGAGCAGTACTTC.

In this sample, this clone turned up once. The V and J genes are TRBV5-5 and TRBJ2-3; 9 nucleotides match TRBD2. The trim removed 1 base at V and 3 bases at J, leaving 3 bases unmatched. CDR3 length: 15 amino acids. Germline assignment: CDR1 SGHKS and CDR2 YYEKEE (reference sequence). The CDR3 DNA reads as TGTGCCAGCAGCTTGCCCGGACTAGCGACAGATACGCAGTATTTT. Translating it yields CASSLPGLATDTQYF.